The clone carrying this T cell receptor beta chain was counted between two and nine times. TCRdb reanalysed the 5' RACE reads using MiXCR and keeps one entry per CDR3 protein. This sample has roughly 100,000 distinct CDR3 sequences, with about 14% found just once. This sample was included in a study of T-cell memory formation after mild COVID-19. Looked up from germline, CDR1 is SGHTA and CDR2 is FQGTGA. The CDR3 is 16 residues long. Trimming stripped 3 bases from V and 7 bases from J, with 16 bases between. The sequence was collected from a man between 18 and 35 years old who had mild COVID-19 (a few samples of this study predate the infection). Cell type and time point are not known. The chain combines TRBV7-3 with TRBJ1-6; TRBD1 is a possible D gene (5 bases). Sequenced sample: PBMCs or a T cell subset sorted from them (not recorded which). The CDR3 nucleotides read TGTGCCAGCAGCTTTTCCCCGGGGGGTGTGAATTCACCCCTCCACTTT. Translating it yields CASSFSPGGVNSPLHF.